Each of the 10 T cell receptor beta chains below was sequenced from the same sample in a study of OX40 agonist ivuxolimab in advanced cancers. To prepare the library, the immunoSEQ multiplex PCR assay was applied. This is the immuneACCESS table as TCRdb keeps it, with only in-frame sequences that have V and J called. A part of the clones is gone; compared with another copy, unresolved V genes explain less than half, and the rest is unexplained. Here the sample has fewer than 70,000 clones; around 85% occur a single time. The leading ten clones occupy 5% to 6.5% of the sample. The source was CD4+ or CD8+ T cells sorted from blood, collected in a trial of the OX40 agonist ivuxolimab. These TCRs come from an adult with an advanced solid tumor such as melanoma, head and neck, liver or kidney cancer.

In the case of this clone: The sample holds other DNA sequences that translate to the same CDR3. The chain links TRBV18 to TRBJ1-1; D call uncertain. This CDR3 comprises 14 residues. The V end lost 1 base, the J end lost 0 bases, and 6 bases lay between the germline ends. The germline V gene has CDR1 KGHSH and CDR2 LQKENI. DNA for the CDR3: TGTGCCAGCTCACCACAGGGAATGAACACTGAAGCTTTCTTT. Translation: CASSPQGMNTEAFF. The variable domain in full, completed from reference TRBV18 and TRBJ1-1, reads NAGVMQNPRHLVRRRGQEARLRCSPMKGHSHVYWYRQLPEEGLKFMVYLQKENIIDESGMPKERFSAEFPKEGPSILRIQQVVRGDSAAYFCASSPQGMNTEAFFGQGTRLTVV.

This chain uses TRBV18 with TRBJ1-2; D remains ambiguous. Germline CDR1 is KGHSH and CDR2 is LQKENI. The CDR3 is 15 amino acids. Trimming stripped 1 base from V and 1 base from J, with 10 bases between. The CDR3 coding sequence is TGTGCCAGCTCACCACTCACGGACCATAACTATGGCTACACCTTC. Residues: CASSPLTDHNYGYTF.

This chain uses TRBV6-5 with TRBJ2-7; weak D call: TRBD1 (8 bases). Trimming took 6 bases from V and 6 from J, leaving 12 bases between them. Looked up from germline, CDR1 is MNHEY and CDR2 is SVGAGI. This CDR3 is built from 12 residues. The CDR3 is CASRNRGGEQYF. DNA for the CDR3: TGTGCCAGCAGAAACAGGGGGGGCGAGCAGTACTTC.

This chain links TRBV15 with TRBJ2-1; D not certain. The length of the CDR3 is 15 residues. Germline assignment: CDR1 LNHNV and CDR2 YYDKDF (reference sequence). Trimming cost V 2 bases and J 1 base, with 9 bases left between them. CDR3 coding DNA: TGTGCCACCAGCAGAAAGGGTAGTTCCTACAATGAGCAGTTCTTC. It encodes CATSRKGSSYNEQFF.

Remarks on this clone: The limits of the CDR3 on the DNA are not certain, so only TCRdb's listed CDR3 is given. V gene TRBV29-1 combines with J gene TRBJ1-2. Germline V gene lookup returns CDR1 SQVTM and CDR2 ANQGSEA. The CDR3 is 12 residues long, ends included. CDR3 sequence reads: CSVGGGTSGHTF.

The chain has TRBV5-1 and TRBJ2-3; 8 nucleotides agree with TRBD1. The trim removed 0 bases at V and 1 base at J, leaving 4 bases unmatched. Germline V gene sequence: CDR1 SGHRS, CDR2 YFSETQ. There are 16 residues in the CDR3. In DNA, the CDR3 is TGCGCCAGCAGCTTGGGCGGACAGGGACGCACAGATACGCAGTATTTT. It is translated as CASSLGGQGRTDTQYF.

CDR3 amino acids: CASQDISSTDTQYF. The DNA of the CDR3 is TGTGCCAGTCAAGACATCTCTAGCACAGATACGCAGTATTTT. This sequence joins TRBV27 and TRBJ2-3; D not resolved. V shed 9 bases and J shed 0 bases, with 13 bases lying between them. Germline CDR1 MNHEY, CDR2 SMNVEV (reference sequence). The CDR3 is made up of 14 amino acids.

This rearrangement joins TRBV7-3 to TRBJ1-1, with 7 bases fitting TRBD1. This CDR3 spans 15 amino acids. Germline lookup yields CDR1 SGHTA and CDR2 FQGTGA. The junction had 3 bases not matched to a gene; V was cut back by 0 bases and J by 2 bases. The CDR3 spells CASSLTGQTNTEAFF. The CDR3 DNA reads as TGTGCCAGCAGCTTAACGGGACAGACTAACACTGAAGCTTTCTTT.

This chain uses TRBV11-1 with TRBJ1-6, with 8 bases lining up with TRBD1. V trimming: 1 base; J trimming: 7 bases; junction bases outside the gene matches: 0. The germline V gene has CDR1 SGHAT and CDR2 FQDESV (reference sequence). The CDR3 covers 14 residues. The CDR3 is CASSLGQGNSPLHF. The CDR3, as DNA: TGTGCCAGCAGCTTAGGACAGGGGAATTCACCCCTCCACTTT.

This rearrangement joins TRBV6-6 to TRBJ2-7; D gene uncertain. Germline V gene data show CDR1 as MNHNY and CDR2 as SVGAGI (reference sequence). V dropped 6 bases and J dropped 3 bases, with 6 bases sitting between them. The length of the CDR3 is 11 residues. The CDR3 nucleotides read TGTGCCAGCAGGGCTAGCTACGAGCAGTACTTC. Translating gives CASRASYEQYF.